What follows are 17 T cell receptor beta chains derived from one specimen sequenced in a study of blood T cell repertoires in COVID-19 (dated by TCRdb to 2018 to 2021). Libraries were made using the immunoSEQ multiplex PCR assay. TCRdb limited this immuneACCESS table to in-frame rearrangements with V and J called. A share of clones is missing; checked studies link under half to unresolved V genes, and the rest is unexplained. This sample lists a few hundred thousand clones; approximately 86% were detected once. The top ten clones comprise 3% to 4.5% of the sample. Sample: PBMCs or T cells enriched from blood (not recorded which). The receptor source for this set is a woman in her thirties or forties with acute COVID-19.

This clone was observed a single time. The CDR3 DNA sequence: TGCGCCAGCAGTGAGGGGGGCCGCTCCTACAATGAGCAGTTCTTC. This gives the protein CASSEGGRSYNEQFF. The J gene is TRBJ2-1, the V gene TRBV10-1, with D possibly matching TRBD1 (6 bases). V dropped 2 bases and J dropped 0 bases, with 8 bases sitting between them. In germline, CDR1 is WNHNN, CDR2 SYGVQD (reference sequence). The CDR3 covers 15 residues.

The DNA of the CDR3 is TGCGCCAGCCCGGGGGAGGGCTTTGTGACCCAGTACTTC. Its protein is CASPGEGFVTQYF. The rearrangement joins TRBV10-1 to TRBJ2-5; 7 nucleotides line up with TRBD2. The CDR3 is 13 amino acids. V dropped 8 bases and J dropped 7; count of bases not matched to a gene: 10. In germline, CDR1 is WNHNN, CDR2 SYGVQD (reference sequence).

The CDR3 reads CASSQLSTGGVGGTEAFF. CDR3 nucleotide sequence: TGTGCCAGCAGCCAGCTCTCGACGGGCGGGGTCGGGGGCACTGAAGCTTTCTTT. This chain links TRBV14 with TRBJ1-1; tentative D call: TRBD1 (5 bases). This CDR3 comprises 18 residues. Germline CDR1 SGHDN, CDR2 FVKESK. The V end was cut by 3 bases, the J end by 4 bases, with 24 bases between.

CDR3 coding DNA: TGTGCCAGCAGCGCTAGAAGACAGAACTATGGCTACACCTTC. It specifies CASSARRQNYGYTF. The chain carries TRBV11-2 and TRBJ1-2, with D possibly TRBD1 on 5 matching bases. Germline-derived CDR1 and CDR2 are SGHAT and FQNNGV. With 5 bases removed from V and 2 bases from J, the gap between germline ends came to 12 bases. The CDR3 extends over 14 amino acids. The variable domain in full, with the rest retrieved from reference TRBV11-2 and TRBJ1-2, is EAGVAQSPRYKIIEKRQSVAFWCNPISGHATLYWYQQILGQGPKLLIQFQNNGVVDDSQLPKDRFSAERLKGVDSTLKIQPAKLEDSAVYLCASSARRQNYGYTFGSGTRLTVV.

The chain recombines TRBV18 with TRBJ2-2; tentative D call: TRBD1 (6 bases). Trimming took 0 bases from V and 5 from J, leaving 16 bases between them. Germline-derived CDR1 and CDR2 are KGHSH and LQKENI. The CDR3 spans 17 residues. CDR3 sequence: CASSPPDKAGATGELFF. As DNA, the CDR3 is TGTGCCAGCTCACCACCTGACAAGGCAGGGGCAACCGGGGAGCTGTTTTTT.

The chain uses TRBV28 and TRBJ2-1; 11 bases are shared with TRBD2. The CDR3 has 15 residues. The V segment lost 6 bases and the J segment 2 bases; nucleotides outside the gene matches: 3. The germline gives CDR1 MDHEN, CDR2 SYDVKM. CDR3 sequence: CASRGSGRAYNEQFF. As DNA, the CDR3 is TGTGCCAGCAGGGGTAGCGGGAGGGCCTACAATGAGCAGTTCTTC. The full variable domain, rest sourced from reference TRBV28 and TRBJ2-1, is DVKVTQSSRYLVKRTGEKVFLECVQDMDHENMFWYRQDPGLGLRLIYFSYDVKMKEKGDIPEGYSVSREKKERFSLILESASTNQTSMYLCASRGSGRAYNEQFFGPGTRLTVL.

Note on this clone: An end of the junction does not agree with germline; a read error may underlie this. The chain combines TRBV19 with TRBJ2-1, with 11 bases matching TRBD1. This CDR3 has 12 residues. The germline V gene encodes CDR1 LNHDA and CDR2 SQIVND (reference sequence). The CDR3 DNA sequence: TGTGCGCTGGAGGGAGGACAGGGGGCGATGGTCTTC. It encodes CALEGGQGAMVF.

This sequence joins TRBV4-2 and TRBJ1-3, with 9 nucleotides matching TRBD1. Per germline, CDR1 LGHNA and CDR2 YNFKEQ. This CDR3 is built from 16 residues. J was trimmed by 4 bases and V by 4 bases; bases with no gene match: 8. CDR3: CASSPSGTGPGNTIYF. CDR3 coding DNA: TGTGCCAGCAGCCCTTCCGGGACAGGGCCCGGAAACACCATATATTTT.

CDR3 loop: CASSLSGVQEPQHF. CDR3 DNA: TGCGCCAGCAGCTTATCAGGTGTTCAAGAGCCCCAGCATTTT. The chain joins TRBV5-1 to TRBJ1-5; no reliable D call. CDR1 and CDR2 from the germline V gene are SGHRS and YFSETQ. This CDR3 has 14 residues. V lost 2 bases and J 8 bases, leaving 14 bases between the germline ends.

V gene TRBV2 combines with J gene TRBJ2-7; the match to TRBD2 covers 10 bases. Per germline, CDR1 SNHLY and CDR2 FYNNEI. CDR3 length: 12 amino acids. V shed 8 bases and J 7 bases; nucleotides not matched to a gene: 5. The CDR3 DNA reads TGTGCCAGCTCTAGCGGGAGAGGGGAGCAGTACTTC. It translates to CASSSGRGEQYF.

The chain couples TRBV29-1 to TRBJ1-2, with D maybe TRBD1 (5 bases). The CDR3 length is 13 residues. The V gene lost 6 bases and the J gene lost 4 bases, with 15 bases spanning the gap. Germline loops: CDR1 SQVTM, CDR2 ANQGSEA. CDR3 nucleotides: TGCAGCGTCGTCAGGGTGGAGGGCTATGGCTACACCTTC. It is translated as CSVVRVEGYGYTF.

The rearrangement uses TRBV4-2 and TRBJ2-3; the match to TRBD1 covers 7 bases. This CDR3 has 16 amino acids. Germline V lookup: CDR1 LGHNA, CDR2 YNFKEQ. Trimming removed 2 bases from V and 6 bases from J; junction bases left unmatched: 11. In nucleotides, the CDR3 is TGTGCCAGCAGCCAAAACAGGGGCCGCTCGTCGGATACGCAGTATTTT. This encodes CASSQNRGRSSDTQYF.

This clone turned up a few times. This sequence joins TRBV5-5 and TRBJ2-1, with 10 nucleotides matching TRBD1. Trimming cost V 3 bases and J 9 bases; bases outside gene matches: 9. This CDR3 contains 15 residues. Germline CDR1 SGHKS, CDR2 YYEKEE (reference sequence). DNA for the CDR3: TGTGCCAGCAGCTATCCGGGACAGGGGATGGGTGAGCAGTTCTTC. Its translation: CASSYPGQGMGEQFF.

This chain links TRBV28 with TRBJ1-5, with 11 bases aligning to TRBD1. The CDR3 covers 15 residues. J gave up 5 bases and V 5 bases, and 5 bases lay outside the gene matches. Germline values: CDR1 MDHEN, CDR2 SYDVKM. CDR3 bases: TGTGCCAGCAGTACACCGGGACAGGGGGATCAGCCCCAGCATTTT. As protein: CASSTPGQGDQPQHF.

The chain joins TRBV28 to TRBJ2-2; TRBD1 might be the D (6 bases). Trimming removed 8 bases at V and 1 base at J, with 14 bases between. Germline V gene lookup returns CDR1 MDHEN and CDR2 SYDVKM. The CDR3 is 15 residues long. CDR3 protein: CASLQGRGNTGELFF. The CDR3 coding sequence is TGTGCCAGCCTACAGGGTCGAGGGAACACCGGGGAGCTGTTTTTT.

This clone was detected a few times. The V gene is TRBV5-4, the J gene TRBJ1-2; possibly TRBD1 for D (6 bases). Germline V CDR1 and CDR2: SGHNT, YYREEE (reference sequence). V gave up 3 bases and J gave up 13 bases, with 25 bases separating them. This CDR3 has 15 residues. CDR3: CASSSGWGLSMAVTF. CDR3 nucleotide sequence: TGTGCCAGCAGCTCCGGTTGGGGGCTATCAATGGCTGTCACCTTC.

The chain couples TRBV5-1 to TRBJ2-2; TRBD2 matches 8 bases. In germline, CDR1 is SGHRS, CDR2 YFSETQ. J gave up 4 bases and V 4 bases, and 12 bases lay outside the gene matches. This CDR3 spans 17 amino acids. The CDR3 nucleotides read TGCGCCAGCAGCAGTCTGGGGCGGGAGGAAGTCACCGGGGAGCTGTTTTTT. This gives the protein CASSSLGREEVTGELFF. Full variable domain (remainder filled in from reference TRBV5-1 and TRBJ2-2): KAGVTQTPRYLIKTRGQQVTLSCSPISGHRSVSWYQQTPGQGLQFLFEYFSETQRNKGNFPGRFSGRQFSNSRSEMNVSTLELGDSALYLCASSSLGREEVTGELFFGEGSRLTVL.